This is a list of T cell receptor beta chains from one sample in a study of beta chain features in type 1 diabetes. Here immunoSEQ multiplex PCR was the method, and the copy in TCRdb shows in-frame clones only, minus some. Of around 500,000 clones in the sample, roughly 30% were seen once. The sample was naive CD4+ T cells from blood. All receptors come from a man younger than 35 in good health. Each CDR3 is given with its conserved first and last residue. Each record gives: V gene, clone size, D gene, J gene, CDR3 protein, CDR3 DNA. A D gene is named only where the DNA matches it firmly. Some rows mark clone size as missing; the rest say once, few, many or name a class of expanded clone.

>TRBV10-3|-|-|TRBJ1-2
CAISGAGIYGYTF
TGTGCCATCAGTGGGGCGGGGATCTATGGCTACACCTTC
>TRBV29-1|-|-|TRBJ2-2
CSVYPTDTGELFF
TGCAGCGTATACCCTACAGACACCGGGGAGCTGTTTTTT
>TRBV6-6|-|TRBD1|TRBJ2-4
CASSRTGGGGAWDF
TGTGCCAGCAGTAGGACAGGGGGCGGCGGGGCTTGGGACTTC
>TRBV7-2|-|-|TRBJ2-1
CASSFQRVAYNEQFF
TGTGCCAGCAGCTTCCAGCGGGTCGCCTACAATGAGCAGTTCTTC
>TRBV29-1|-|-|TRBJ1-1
CSIRTGSDTEAFF
TGCAGCATCCGCACGGGCTCGGACACTGAAGCTTTCTTT
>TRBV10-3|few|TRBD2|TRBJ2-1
CATTLAGFQDEQFF
TGTGCCACAACCCTAGCGGGATTTCAAGATGAGCAGTTCTTC
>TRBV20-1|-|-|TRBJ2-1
CSVQEQFF
TGCAGTGTACAGGAGCAGTTCTTC
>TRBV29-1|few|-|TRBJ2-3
CSVEAAGPNTDTQYF
TGCAGCGTTGAGGCAGCTGGACCGAACACAGATACGCAGTATTTT
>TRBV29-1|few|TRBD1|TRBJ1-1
CSVEETGSEAFF
TGCAGCGTTGAAGAGACAGGGAGCGAAGCTTTCTTT
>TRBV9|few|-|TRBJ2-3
CASSLKDTQYF
TGTGCCAGTAGTTTGAAAGATACGCAGTATTTT